This T cell receptor beta chain was observed in a study of T cells in tumors after PD-1 blockade. Study-level background: A subset received ongoing vismodegib 150 mg daily alongside anti-PD-1 therapy. Peripheral blood samples averaged around 38,000 unique clonotypes and about 110,000 templates.

Profiling relied on immunoSEQ multiplex PCR, and the TCRdb table lists in-frame clones only, not all of them. This sample has about 15,000 clones, with 82% found just once. V lost 4 bases and J lost 4, with 15 bases in between. The CDR3 spans 15 residues. Germline values: CDR1 MGHRA, CDR2 YSYEKL. Study observations and caveats: Roughly 42% of tumor TCR clonotypes were also found in blood.

Concerning this clone itself: Its antigen is unknown.

The clonotype was recovered from a human donor with basal cell carcinoma. J is TRBJ2-3 and V is TRBV4-1; a weak D match, TRBD2 (6 bases). Sequencing used PBMCs, obtained after anti-PD-1 treatment. The CDR3 DNA follows: TGCGCCAGCAGCCTAGGACCGTCTAGCGCAGATACGCAGTATTTT. Translated, it gives CASSLGPSSADTQYF.